This T cell receptor (beta chain) was captured in a study of blood T cell repertoires in COVID-19. Study information: Researchers got acute and convalescent COVID-19 samples from the United States, Italy and Spain. Sources were T cells, B-cell-depleted T cells, or PBMCs; the material itself was cDNA or gDNA.

As processed by the authors: Reference gene primers were amplified, and this amplification served to estimate nucleated cell counts. Assay used: immunoSEQ multiplex PCR; TCRdb lists only in-frame clones, some missing. V and J calls and clone size come straight from that table; D and trimming were deduced from the DNA. This sample carries about 28,000 clones, roughly 85% of them seen once, and the ten largest clones take about 25%. The source material was peripheral blood. This sequence originates from a human donor in a cohort sampled during active COVID-19.

The CDR3 protein is CASSFYYQTDSADSYYNSPLHF. The CDR3 nucleotides are TGTGCCAGCAGTTTTTATTACCAAACAGACTCAGCGGATTCCTATTATAATTCACCCCTCCACTTT. The gene calls are TRBV28 and TRBJ1-6; D not resolved. The CDR3 extends over 22 amino acids. The V and J ends lost 3 bases and 4 bases respectively, with 31 bases between them. CDR1 MDHEN and CDR2 SYDVKM come from the germline V gene.